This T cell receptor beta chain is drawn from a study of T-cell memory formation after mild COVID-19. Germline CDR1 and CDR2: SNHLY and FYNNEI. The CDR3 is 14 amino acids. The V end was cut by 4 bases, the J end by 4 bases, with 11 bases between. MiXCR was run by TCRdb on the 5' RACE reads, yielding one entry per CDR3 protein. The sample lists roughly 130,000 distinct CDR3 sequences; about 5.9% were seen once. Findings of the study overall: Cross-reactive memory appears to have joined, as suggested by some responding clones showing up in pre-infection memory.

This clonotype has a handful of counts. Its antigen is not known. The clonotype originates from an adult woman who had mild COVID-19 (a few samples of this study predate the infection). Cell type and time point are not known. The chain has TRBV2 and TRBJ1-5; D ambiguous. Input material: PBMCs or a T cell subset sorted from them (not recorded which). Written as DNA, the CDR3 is TGTGCCAGCAGTGGGGGAGGGCCGAATCAGCCCCAGCATTTT. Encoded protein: CASSGGGPNQPQHF.